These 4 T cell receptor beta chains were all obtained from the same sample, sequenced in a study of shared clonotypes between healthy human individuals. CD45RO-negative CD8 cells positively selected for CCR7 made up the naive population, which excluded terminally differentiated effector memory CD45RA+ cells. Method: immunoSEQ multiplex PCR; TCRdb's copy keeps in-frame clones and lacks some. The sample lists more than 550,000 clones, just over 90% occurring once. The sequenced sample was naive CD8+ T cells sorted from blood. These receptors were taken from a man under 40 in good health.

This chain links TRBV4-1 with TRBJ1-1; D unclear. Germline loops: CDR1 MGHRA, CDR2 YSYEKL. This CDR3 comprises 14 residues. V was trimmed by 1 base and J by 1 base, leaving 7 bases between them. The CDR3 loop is CASSQVEQNTEAFF. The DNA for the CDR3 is TGCGCCAGCAGCCAAGTGGAGCAGAACACTGAAGCTTTCTTT.

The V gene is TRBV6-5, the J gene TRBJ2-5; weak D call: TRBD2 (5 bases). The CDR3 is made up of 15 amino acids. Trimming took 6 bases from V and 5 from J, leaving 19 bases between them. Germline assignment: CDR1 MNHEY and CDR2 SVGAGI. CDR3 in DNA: TGTGCCAGCAGCCATCGTGGCGGACTGAGGGAGACCCAGTACTTC. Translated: CASSHRGGLRETQYF.

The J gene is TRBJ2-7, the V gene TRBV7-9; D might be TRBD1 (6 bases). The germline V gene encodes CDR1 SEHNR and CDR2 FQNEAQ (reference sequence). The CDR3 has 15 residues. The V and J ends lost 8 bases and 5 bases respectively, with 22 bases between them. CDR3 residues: CASGILQGSVDEQYF. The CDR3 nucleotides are TGTGCCAGCGGAATCCTACAGGGATCCGTGGACGAGCAGTACTTC.

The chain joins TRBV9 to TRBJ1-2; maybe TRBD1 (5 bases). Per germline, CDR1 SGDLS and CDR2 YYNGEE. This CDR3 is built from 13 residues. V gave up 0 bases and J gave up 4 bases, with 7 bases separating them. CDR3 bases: TGTGCCAGCAGCGTAGGGGGGAGCTATGGCTACACCTTC. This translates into CASSVGGSYGYTF. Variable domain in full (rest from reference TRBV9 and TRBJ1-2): DSGVTQTPKHLITATGQRVTLRCSPRSGDLSVYWYQQSLDQGLQFLIQYYNGEERAKGNILERFSAQQFPDLHSELNLSSLELGDSALYFCASSVGGSYGYTFGSGTRLTVV.